A selection of T cell receptor beta chains follows, all from one sample in a study of blood T cell repertoires in COVID-19. The assay was immunoSEQ multiplex PCR, and TCRdb's table has in-frame clones only and misses some. The sample shows about 200,000 clones, about 90% of them seen only once. The specimen was PBMCs or T cells enriched from blood (not recorded which). The receptors stem from a woman aged 30 to 39 who had recovered from COVID-19. Each CDR3 is given with its conserved first and last residue.

TRBJ1-5 | TRBV6-1 | CASSGAIDSYSNQPQHF
TRBJ1-2 | TRBV11-3 | CASSFGDRNYGYTF
TRBJ1-1 | TRBV10-3 | CAISEFTGTPNTEAFF
TRBJ2-1 | TRBV6-2/TRBV6-3 | CASSAAYNEQFF
TRBJ2-7 | TRBV30 | CAWSLRGGSSSYEQYF
TRBJ2-7 | TRBV4-2 | CASSPIAGGSNEQYF
TRBJ2-3 | TRBV7-3 | CASRAYTLNSTDTQYF
TRBJ1-5 | TRBV6-5 | CASSSPGQGKNQPQHF
TRBJ2-2 | TRBV11-3 | CASSFRAGGPTVSGTGELFF
TRBJ1-2 | TRBV7-9 | CASSPYQGTGGESYGYTF
TRBJ1-6 | TRBV30 | CAWRQGGSGSPLHF
TRBJ1-1 | TRBV4-2 | CASSQDAGGHTEAFF
TRBJ1-4 | TRBV25-1 | CASSDAGTGYEKLFF
TRBJ2-3 | TRBV30 | CAWSVLYRGASDTQYF
TRBJ1-4 | TRBV5-4 | CASSRGGQANEKLFF
TRBJ1-2 | TRBV18 | CASSPPTGGYGYTF
TRBJ1-1 | TRBV29-1 | CSVAPRRITEAFF
TRBJ2-7 | TRBV7-3 | CASSLTGTGGSYEQYF
TRBJ1-5 | TRBV7-8 | CASSLGGDSGQPQHF
TRBJ1-5 | TRBV3-1/TRBV3-2 | CASSLLNQPQHF
TRBJ2-7 | TRBV27 | CASSPGTSGVTYEQYF
TRBJ1-5 | TRBV29-1 | CSVEDGDSSPAQHF
TRBJ2-3 | TRBV2 | CASSVPTGTGLTDTQYF
TRBJ2-7 | TRBV14 | CASSSRDSPRREQYF
TRBJ1-6 | TRBV7-9 | CASSSFIVGLYYSPLHF